This T cell receptor (beta chain) was sequenced for a study of blood T cell repertoires in COVID-19. Produced via immunoSEQ multiplex PCR; TCRdb's table is partial and in-frame only. The table shows about 120,000 clones, with 72% occurring only once. Germline V gene data show CDR1 as KGHSH and CDR2 as LQKENI. CDR3 length equals 17 residues. J was trimmed by 2 bases and V by 0 bases; bases with no gene match: 4. The sequence derives from a woman aged 60-75 years with acute or convalescent COVID-19. Sequencing input: peripheral blood. This chain connects TRBV18 to TRBJ1-1, with TRBD1 matching over 12 bases. CDR3 protein: CASSPPGQGAINTEAFF. The CDR3, as DNA: TGTGCCAGCTCACCACCGGGACAGGGGGCCATCAACACTGAAGCTTTCTTT.